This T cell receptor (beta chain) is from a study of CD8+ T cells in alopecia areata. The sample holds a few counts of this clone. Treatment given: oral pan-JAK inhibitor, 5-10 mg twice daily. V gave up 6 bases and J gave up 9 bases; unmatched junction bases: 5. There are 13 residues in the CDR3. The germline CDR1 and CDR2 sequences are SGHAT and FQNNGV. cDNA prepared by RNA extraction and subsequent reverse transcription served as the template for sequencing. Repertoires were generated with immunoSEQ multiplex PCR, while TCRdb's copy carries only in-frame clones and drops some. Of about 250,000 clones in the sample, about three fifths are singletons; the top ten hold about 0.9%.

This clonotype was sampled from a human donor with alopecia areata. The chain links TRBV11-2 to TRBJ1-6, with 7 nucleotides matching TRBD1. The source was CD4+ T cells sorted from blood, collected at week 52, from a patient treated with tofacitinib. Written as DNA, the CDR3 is TGTGCCAGCAGAAGAACAGGGGCTTCACCCCTCCACTTT. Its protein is CASRRTGASPLHF.